These 9 T cell receptor beta chains were all obtained from the same sample, sequenced in a study of cytomegalovirus exposure and HLA in healthy donors. PCR involved 60 Vbeta and 13 Jbeta primers. The data were produced by immunoSEQ multiplex PCR, yet TCRdb's version contains in-frame clones alone and is incomplete. The data contain about 170,000 clones, roughly 80% of them singletons. Material for sequencing was PBMCs. Receptors were obtained from a woman under 30 in good health and CMV-seropositive.

Only one count was recorded for this clone. This chain joins TRBV5-1 and TRBJ2-3; 10 bases fit TRBD1. CDR1 SGHRS and CDR2 YFSETQ come from the germline V gene. V dropped 0 bases and J dropped 4; count of bases not matched to a gene: 5. There are 16 residues in the CDR3. CDR3 nucleotides: TGCGCCAGCAGCTTGGAGGGGACAGGGGTACCAGATACGCAGTATTTT. Translation gives CASSLEGTGVPDTQYF.

The chain is built from TRBV6-4 and TRBJ2-1; TRBD1 matches 9 bases. J lost 6 bases, V lost 5 bases, and 8 bases had no gene match. The CDR3 is made up of 15 amino acids. Germline V lookup: CDR1 MRHNA, CDR2 SNTAGT. The CDR3 nucleotides are TGTGCCAGCAGTATCGGGACAGGGTTGTCCAATGAGCAGTTCTTC. As protein: CASSIGTGLSNEQFF.

The rearrangement joins TRBV5-6 to TRBJ2-7, with 12 positions matching TRBD2. The CDR3 is made up of 16 amino acids. Germline trimming cut 4 bases from V and 4 bases from J; bases unmatched to any gene: 9. Looked up from germline, CDR1 is SGHDT and CDR2 is YYEEEE. This CDR3 reads CASSLAVLAGGYEQYF. The CDR3 bases are TGTGCCAGCAGCCTTGCCGTACTAGCGGGGGGATACGAGCAGTACTTC.

The CDR3 region is CASSLTGGYGYTF. In nucleotides, the CDR3 is TGTGCCAGCAGCTTAACAGGGGGCTATGGCTACACCTTC. The rearrangement uses TRBV11-3 and TRBJ1-2, with 8 bases that match TRBD1. The CDR3 is 13 residues long. Losses at the gene ends were 2 bases for V and 4 bases for J; bases not matched to a gene: 0. Germline CDR1 is SGHNT and CDR2 is YENEEA.

V gene TRBV5-8 combines with J gene TRBJ2-2; no reliable D call. The DNA end lines up better with TRBJ1-3; the J call may be wrong. From germline, CDR1 is SGHTS and CDR2 YDEGEE. The CDR3 runs 14 residues. As DNA, the CDR3 is TGTGCCAGCAGCTTGGCCTTTCCCGGGGACACCATATATTTT. This sequence encodes CASSLAFPGDTIYF.

The chain uses TRBV6-1 and TRBJ2-7, with 8 bases lining up with TRBD1. V shed 6 bases, J shed 1 base, and the junction held 8 bases outside the gene matches. The germline V gene has CDR1 MNHNS and CDR2 SASEGT. This CDR3 is 15 amino acids long. In nucleotides, the CDR3 is TGTGCCAGCAGCTTAACGGGACAGGCATCCTACGAGCAGTACTTC. Protein: CASSLTGQASYEQYF.

The genes are TRBV28 and TRBJ2-2; TRBD1 agrees at 12 bases. Trimming at V came to 2 bases and at J to 7 bases, leaving 8 bases not matched to a gene. This CDR3 is 17 amino acids long. CDR1 is MDHEN and CDR2 is SYDVKM in the germline V gene. The CDR3 region is CASSLRTGTGGIGELFF. CDR3 in DNA: TGTGCCAGCAGTTTACGTACCGGGACAGGGGGCATCGGGGAGCTGTTTTTT.

This clone was found a few times. The chain carries TRBV10-3 and TRBJ2-1, with 9 bases lining up with TRBD1. V was clipped by 0 bases and J by 9 bases; unmatched bases: 6. The CDR3 has 15 residues. CDR1 and CDR2 from the germline V gene are ENHRY and SYGVKD. The CDR3 DNA sequence: TGTGCCATCAGTGAGTCACAGGGGGCAGGACGTGAGCAGTTCTTC. Encoded protein: CAISESQGAGREQFF.

The chain joins TRBV11-2 to TRBJ2-3; TRBD1 aligns across 9 bases. Germline CDR1 reads SGHAT; CDR2 reads FQNNGV. The CDR3 contains 15 residues. V lost 4 bases, J lost 2 bases, and 4 bases stayed unmatched. The CDR3 DNA reads as TGTGCCAGCAGCTACCGGGACAGGGCCACAGATACGCAGTATTTT. Its translation: CASSYRDRATDTQYF.